The clone carrying this T cell receptor beta chain was counted a few times. Germline V CDR1 and CDR2: MNHEY, SVGEGT. The CDR3 extends over 15 amino acids. With 2 bases clipped from V and 5 bases from J, the junction kept 8 bases outside the gene matches. This entry comes from a study of T-cell reconstitution after alpha-beta-depleted transplantation in children. TCRbeta library preparation incorporated unique molecular identifiers. A single record per CDR3 protein comes from TCRdb applying MiXCR to the PCR reads. The repertoire holds about 610,000 distinct CDR3 sequences, roughly 10% seen once, with less than 5% in the top ten.

The TCR originated in a human donor who donated a stem cell graft to a child with acute myeloid leukemia. Sequenced here: PBMCs from the stem cell graft donor, sampled from the stem cell graft. The chain carries TRBV6-2 or TRBV6-3 and TRBJ2-7; 8 nucleotides match TRBD1. This chain's CDR3 is CASSYGTGTLDEQYF. The CDR3 DNA follows: TGTGCCAGCAGTTACGGGACAGGTACGTTGGACGAGCAGTACTTC.